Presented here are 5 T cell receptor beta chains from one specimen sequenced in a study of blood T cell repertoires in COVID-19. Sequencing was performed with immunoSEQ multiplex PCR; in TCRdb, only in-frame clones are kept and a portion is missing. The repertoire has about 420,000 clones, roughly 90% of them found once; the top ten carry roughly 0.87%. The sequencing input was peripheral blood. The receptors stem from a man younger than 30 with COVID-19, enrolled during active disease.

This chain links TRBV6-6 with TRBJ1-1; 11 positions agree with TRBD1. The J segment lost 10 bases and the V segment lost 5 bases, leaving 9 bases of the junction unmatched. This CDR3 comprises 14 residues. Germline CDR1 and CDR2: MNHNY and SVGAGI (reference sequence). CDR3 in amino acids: CASSPGTGGRIAFF. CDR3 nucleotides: TGTGCCAGCAGTCCCGGGACAGGGGGGAGGATAGCTTTCTTT.

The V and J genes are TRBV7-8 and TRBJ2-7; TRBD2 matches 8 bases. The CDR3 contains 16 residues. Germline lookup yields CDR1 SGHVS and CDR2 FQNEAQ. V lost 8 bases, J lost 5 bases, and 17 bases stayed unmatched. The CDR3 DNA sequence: TGTGCCAGCTCCAACCACCGGGCGGGGGGTAGGAACGAGCAGTACTTC. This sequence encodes CASSNHRAGGRNEQYF.

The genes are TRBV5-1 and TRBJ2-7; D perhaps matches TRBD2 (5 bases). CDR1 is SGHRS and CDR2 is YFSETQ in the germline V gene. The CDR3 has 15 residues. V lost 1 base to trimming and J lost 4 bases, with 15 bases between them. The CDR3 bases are TGCGCCAGCAGCTTGTTAGGGCGGAGCGGTTACGAGCAGTACTTC. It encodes CASSLLGRSGYEQYF.

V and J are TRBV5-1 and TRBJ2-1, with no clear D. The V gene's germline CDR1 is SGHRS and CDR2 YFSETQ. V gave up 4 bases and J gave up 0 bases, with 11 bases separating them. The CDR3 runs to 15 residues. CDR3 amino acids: CASSRPGSSYNEQFF. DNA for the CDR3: TGCGCCAGCAGCCGCCCGGGTAGCTCCTACAATGAGCAGTTCTTC.

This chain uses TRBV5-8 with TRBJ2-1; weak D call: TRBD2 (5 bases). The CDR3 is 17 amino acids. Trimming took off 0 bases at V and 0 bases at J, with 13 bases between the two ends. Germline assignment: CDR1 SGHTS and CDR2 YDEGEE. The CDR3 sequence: CASSLVLDYSSYNEQFF. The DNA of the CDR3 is TGTGCCAGCAGCTTGGTCTTAGACTATAGCTCCTACAATGAGCAGTTCTTC.